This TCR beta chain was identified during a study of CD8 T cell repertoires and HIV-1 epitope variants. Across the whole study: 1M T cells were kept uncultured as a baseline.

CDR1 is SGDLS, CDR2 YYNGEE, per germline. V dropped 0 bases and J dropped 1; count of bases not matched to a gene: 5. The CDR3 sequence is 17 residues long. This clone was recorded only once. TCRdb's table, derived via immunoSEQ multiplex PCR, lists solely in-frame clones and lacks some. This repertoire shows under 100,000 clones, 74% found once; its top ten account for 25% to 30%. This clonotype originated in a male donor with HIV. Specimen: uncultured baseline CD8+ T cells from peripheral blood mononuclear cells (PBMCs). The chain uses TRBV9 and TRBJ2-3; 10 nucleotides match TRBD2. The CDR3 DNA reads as TGTGCCAGCAGCGTAGGGGGCCTAGCGGGGGGCACAGATACGCAGTATTTT. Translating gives CASSVGGLAGGTDTQYF.